The clone carrying this TCR beta chain was picked up a small number of times. This record belongs to a study of regulatory T cells in long-lasting Graves disease. Study context: Persistence in Graves' disease required over 5 years of antithyroid drugs plus positive TSH receptor antibodies.

The sample's time point: persistent/refractory GD, antithyroid drugs over 5 years with positive TRAb. PBMC RNA served as the TCR library source. For TCR beta, libraries came from iRepertoire HTBI primers and Arm-PCR of CDR3 regions. TCRdb redid the calling of the multiplex PCR reads with MiXCR, one entry per CDR3 protein. The sample consists of 300,000 to 350,000 distinct CDR3 sequences, around 19% of them appearing once. The origin of this receptor is a female donor with Graves disease. The sequenced sample was peripheral blood mononuclear cells (PBMCs), obtained when the disease was refractory, from a patient treated with antithyroid drugs.

DNA for the CDR3: TGTGCCTGGAGCCGGACAGGCCTTAATTCACCCCTCCACTTT. It codes for CAWSRTGLNSPLHF. This rearrangement joins TRBV30 to TRBJ1-6; TRBD1 agrees at 7 bases. CDR3 size: 14 residues. Looked up from germline, CDR1 is GTSNPN and CDR2 is SVGIG (reference sequence). Trimming cost V 3 bases and J 6 bases; bases outside gene matches: 5.